This T cell receptor beta chain emerged from a study of cytomegalovirus exposure and HLA in healthy donors. General study findings and limits: Later, an analysis found that common viral pathogens appeared to be linked with several of the most significant clusters. TCR beta chain V- and J-gene trimming was linked, in a later analysis, to a missense variant in DCLRE1C.

On this clone: Its antigen is currently unknown.

Germline trimming cut 4 bases from V and 2 bases from J; bases unmatched to any gene: 3. The CDR3 consists of 15 residues. The V gene's germline CDR1 is SGHRS and CDR2 YFSETQ. Primers: 60 Vbeta forward and 13 Jbeta reverse. TCRdb's table, derived via immunoSEQ multiplex PCR, lists solely in-frame clones and lacks some. The sample contains roughly 86,000 clones, around 77% of which appear only once. The source of this sequence is a man aged 50-59 years in good health and CMV-seropositive. This chain connects TRBV5-1 to TRBJ2-1; TRBD2 aligns across 10 bases. The sequencing input was PBMCs. Here the CDR3 DNA reads TGCGCCAGCAGCCCAACTAGCGGGGCCTACAATGAGCAGTTCTTC. Its translation: CASSPTSGAYNEQFF. Based on the CDR3 plus reference TRBV5-1 and TRBJ2-1, the full variable domain is KAGVTQTPRYLIKTRGQQVTLSCSPISGHRSVSWYQQTPGQGLQFLFEYFSETQRNKGNFPGRFSGRQFSNSRSEMNVSTLELGDSALYLCASSPTSGAYNEQFFGPGTRLTVL.